There are a few counts of the clone carrying this T cell receptor beta chain. CDR1 LGHDT and CDR2 YNNKEL come from the germline V gene (reference sequence). After removal of 4 bases from V and 7 bases from J, the junction contained 2 bases not matched to a gene. This CDR3 is 13 amino acids long. Participant ages covered roughly 18 to 89 years across 24 US areas. Cohorts were determined from participant-reported clinical history. In the original analysis: How many nucleated cells were present was estimated from reference gene primer amplification. This table comes from immunoSEQ multiplex PCR, and its TCRdb copy is limited to in-frame clones, with some not included. The DNA was the basis for D and trimming; V, J and clone size are from that table. The data contain under 200,000 clones, roughly 90% of them singletons. This specimen comes from a study of blood T cell repertoires in COVID-19. Across the study: PBMCs, B-cell-depleted T cells, or T cells provided the cDNA or gDNA that made up the material.

This chain joins TRBV3-1 (or the pseudogene TRBV3-2) and TRBJ2-1; TRBD1 matches 9 bases. Sample: PBMCs or T cells enriched from blood (not recorded which). This TCR was sampled from a woman aged 50 to 65 who had recovered from COVID-19. CDR3 DNA sequence: TGTGCCAGCAGCCTACAGGGGGCTAATGAGCAGTTCTTC. This gives the protein CASSLQGANEQFF.